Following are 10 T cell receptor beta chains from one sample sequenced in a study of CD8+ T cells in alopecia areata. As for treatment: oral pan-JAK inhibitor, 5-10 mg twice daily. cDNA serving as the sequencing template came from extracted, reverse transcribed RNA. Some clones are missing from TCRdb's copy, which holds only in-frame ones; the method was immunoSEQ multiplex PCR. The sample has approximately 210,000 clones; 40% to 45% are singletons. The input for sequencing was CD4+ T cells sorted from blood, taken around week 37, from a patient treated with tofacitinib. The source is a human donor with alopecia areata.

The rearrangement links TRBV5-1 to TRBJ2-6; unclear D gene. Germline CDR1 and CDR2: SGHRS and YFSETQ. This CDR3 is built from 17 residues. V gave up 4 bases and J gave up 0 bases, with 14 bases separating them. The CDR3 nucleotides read TGCGCCAGCAGCCTCATAACCACTCACTCTGGGGCCAACGTCCTGACTTTC. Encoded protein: CASSLITTHSGANVLTF.

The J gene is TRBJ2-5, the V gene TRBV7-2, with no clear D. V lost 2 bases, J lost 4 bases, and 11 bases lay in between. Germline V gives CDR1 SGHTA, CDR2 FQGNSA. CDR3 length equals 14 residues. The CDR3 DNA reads TGTGCCAGCAGCTTATTGGCCAGGCGAGAGACCCAGTACTTC. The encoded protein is CASSLLARRETQYF.

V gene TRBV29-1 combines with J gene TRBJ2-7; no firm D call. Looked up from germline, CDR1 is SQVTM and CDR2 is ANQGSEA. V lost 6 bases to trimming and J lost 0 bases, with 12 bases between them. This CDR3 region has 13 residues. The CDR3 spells CSVSSRSSYEQYF. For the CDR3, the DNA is TGCAGCGTAAGTTCTCGAAGCTCCTACGAGCAGTACTTC.

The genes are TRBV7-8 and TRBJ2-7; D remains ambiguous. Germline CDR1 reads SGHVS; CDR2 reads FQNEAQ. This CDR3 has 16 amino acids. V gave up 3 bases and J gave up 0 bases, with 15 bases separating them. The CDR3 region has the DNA TGTGCCAGCAGCTTTTCATTTCTATCTGACTCCTACGAGCAGTACTTC. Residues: CASSFSFLSDSYEQYF.

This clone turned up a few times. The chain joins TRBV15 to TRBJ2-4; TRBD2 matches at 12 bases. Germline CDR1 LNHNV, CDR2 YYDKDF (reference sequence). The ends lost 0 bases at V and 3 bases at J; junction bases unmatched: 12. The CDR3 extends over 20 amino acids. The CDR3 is CATSRESRLAGDRSKNIQYF. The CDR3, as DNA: TGTGCCACCAGCAGAGAATCGCGACTAGCGGGAGACCGGAGCAAAAACATTCAGTACTTC.

CDR3 region: CASSPRVISGANVLTF. For the CDR3, the DNA is TGTGCCAGCAGCCCCAGGGTGATCTCTGGGGCCAACGTCCTGACTTTC. The V and J genes are TRBV7-2 and TRBJ2-6; a possible D gene is TRBD1 (5 bases). V lost 5 bases to trimming and J lost 0 bases, with 11 bases between them. The CDR3 covers 16 residues. Germline values: CDR1 SGHTA, CDR2 FQGNSA.

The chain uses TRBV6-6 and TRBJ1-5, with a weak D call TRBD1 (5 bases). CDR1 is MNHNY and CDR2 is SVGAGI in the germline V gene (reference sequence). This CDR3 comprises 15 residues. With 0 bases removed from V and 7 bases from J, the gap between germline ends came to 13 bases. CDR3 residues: CASSYSRQGGQPQHF. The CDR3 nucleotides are TGTGCCAGCAGTTACTCGCGCCAGGGCGGGCAGCCCCAGCATTTT.

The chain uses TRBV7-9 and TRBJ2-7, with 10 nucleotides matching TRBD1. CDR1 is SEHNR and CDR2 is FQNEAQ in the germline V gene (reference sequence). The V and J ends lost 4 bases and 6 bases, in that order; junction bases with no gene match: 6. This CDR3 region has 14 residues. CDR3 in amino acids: CASSWGGQGTEQYF. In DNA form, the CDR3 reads TGTGCCAGCAGCTGGGGGGGACAGGGGACCGAGCAGTACTTC.

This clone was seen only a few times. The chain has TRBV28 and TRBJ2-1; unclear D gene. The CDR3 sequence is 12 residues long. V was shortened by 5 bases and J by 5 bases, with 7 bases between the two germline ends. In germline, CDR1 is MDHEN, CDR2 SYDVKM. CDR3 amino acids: CASSLRDNEQFF. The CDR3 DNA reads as TGTGCCAGCAGTCTCAGAGACAATGAGCAGTTCTTC.

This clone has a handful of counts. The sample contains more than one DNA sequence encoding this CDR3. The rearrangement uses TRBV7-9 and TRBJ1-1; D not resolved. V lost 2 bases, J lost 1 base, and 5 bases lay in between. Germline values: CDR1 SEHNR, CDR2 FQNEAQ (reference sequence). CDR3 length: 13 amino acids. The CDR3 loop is CASSLTGNTEAFF. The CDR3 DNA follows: TGTGCCAGCAGCTTAACGGGGAACACTGAAGCTTTCTTT.